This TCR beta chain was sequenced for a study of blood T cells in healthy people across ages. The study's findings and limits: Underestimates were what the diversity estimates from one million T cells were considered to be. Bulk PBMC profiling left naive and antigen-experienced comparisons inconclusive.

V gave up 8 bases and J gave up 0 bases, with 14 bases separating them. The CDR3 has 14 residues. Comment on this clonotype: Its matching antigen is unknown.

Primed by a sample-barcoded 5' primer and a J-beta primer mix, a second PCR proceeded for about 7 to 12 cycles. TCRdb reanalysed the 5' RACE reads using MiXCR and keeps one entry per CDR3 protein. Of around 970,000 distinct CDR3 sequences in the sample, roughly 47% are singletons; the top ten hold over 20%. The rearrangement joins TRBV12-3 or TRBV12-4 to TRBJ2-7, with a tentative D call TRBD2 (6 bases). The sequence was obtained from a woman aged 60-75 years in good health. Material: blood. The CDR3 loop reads CASGTLAGSYEQYF. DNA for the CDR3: TGTGCCAGCGGGACTCTGGCTGGCTCCTACGAGCAGTACTTC.